A selection of T cell receptor beta chains follows, all from one sample in a study of technical replicates of blood from several donors. Using immunoSEQ multiplex PCR, the repertoire was profiled, and TCRdb retains in-frame clones only, with some absent. Of tens of thousands of clones in the sample, 95% to 99% were seen once. Sequencing was done on a sample of T cells isolated from PBMCs. Every receptor here comes from a human donor in good health. Both conserved end residues are part of each CDR3. The D gene is left open where the match is weak. Some rows mark clone size as missing; the rest say once, few, many or name a class of expanded clone.

size,V,J,D,CDR3,DNA
NA,TRBV7-9,TRBJ2-2,NA,CASSTMVGLNTGELFF,TGTGCCAGCAGCACGATGGTGGGACTTAACACCGGGGAGCTGTTTTTT
NA,TRBV2,TRBJ2-1,TRBD2,CASSRGLAGGNEQFF,TGTGCCAGCAGCCGGGGACTAGCGGGAGGGAATGAGCAGTTCTTC
NA,TRBV28,TRBJ2-1,TRBD2,CASSLGLAGYNEQFF,TGTGCCAGCAGTTTGGGACTAGCGGGGTACAATGAGCAGTTCTTC
NA,TRBV4-1,TRBJ2-1,TRBD2,CASSQEGLAGVEQFF,TGCGCCAGCAGCCAAGAGGGACTAGCGGGAGTAGAGCAGTTCTTC
NA,TRBV30,TRBJ1-1,NA,CAWTGGNTEAFF,TGTGCCTGGACGGGGGGGAACACTGAAGCTTTCTTT
NA,TRBV7-3,TRBJ1-1,NA,CASSTSDGLEAFF,TGTGCCAGCAGCACCTCGGACGGACTTGAAGCTTTCTTT
NA,TRBV28,TRBJ2-5,NA,CASSYFSGGETQYF,TGTGCCAGCAGTTATTTCTCGGGTGGAGAGACCCAGTACTTC
NA,TRBV5-6,TRBJ2-5,NA,CASSYDRWAQETQYF,TGTGCCAGCAGTTACGACAGGTGGGCCCAAGAGACCCAGTACTTC
NA,TRBV30,TRBJ2-1,TRBD1,CAWSPPWDSPYNEQFF,TGTGCCTGGAGTCCTCCGTGGGACAGCCCCTACAATGAGCAGTTCTTC
NA,TRBV6-6,TRBJ2-7,NA,CASSYSRPDAYEQYF,TGTGCCAGCAGTTACTCGAGGCCGGATGCCTACGAGCAGTACTTC
NA,TRBV19,TRBJ2-7,NA,CASSPGRDFYEQYF,TGTGCCAGTAGCCCAGGGCGGGACTTCTACGAGCAGTACTTC
NA,TRBV27,TRBJ1-2,TRBD1,CASRLQGTHGYTF,TGTGCCAGCAGACTACAGGGGACCCATGGCTACACCTTC
NA,TRBV5-6,TRBJ2-1,TRBD2,CASSSLAALVDEQFF,TGTGCCAGCAGCTCTCTAGCGGCCTTAGTGGATGAGCAGTTCTTC
NA,TRBV6-5,TRBJ2-3,NA,CASGGALTDTQYF,TGTGCCAGCGGGGGGGCCTTGACAGATACGCAGTATTTT
NA,TRBV5-1,TRBJ2-7,NA,CASSAVAENYEQYF,TGCGCCAGCAGCGCAGTAGCGGAGAACTACGAGCAGTACTTC
NA,TRBV5-1,TRBJ2-7,TRBD1,CASSLGSLRDRGLGEQYF,TGCGCCAGCAGCTTGGGCTCCCTCCGGGACAGGGGGTTAGGGGAGCAGTACTTC
NA,TRBV18,TRBJ2-2,NA,CASSPREGTGELFF,TGTGCCAGCTCACCCCGGGAAGGCACCGGGGAGCTGTTTTTT
NA,TRBV28,TRBJ1-3,TRBD1,CASSIPTGIGTIYF,TGTGCCAGCAGTATCCCGACAGGGATCGGCACCATATATTTT
NA,TRBV27,TRBJ1-2,TRBD1,CASSNRGGYTF,TGTGCCAGCAGTAACAGGGGTGGCTACACCTTC
NA,TRBV18,TRBJ2-1,NA,CASSRSGDYNEQFF,TGTGCCAGCTCACGGAGCGGCGATTACAATGAGCAGTTCTTC
NA,TRBV18,TRBJ2-2,TRBD2,CASSPGGRNTGELFF,TGTGCCAGCTCACCGGGCGGGAGAAACACCGGGGAGCTGTTTTTT
NA,TRBV15,TRBJ1-2,NA,CATSRGREVTSYYGYTF,TGTGCCACCAGCAGAGGAAGGGAGGTGACATCTTACTATGGCTACACCTTC
NA,TRBV15,TRBJ2-7,TRBD2,CATSRDSGSYEQYF,TGTGCCACCAGCAGAGATAGCGGGAGCTACGAGCAGTACTTC
NA,TRBV4-3,TRBJ1-5,NA,CASSQEGSLNQPQHF,TGCGCCAGCAGCCAAGAGGGCAGCCTAAATCAGCCCCAGCATTTT
NA,TRBV9,TRBJ2-1,TRBD2,CASSSVGTSGYNEQFF,TGTGCCAGCAGCTCAGTAGGGACTAGCGGGTACAATGAGCAGTTCTTC
NA,TRBV9,TRBJ2-7,NA,CASSPRGGEQYF,TGTGCCAGCAGCCCCCGGGGTGGCGAGCAGTACTTC
NA,TRBV9,TRBJ1-1,NA,CASSVGGLGVEAFF,TGTGCCAGCAGCGTAGGCGGACTCGGGGTTGAAGCTTTCTTT
NA,TRBV4-1,TRBJ2-7,TRBD2,CASSQSGTRDYEQYF,TGCGCCAGCAGCCAATCCGGGACTAGAGACTACGAGCAGTACTTC
NA,TRBV27,TRBJ2-5,NA,CASSLIGGRGETQYF,TGTGCCAGCAGTTTAATAGGGGGAAGGGGAGAGACCCAGTACTTC
NA,TRBV13,TRBJ2-7,TRBD1,CASSLRQGDEQYF,TGTGCCAGCAGCTTGAGACAGGGAGACGAGCAGTACTTC
NA,TRBV30,TRBJ2-7,TRBD2,CASRGESIYEQYF,TGTGCCTCCCGGGGGGAGTCCATCTACGAGCAGTACTTC
once,TRBV6-1,TRBJ2-1,TRBD1,CASSESWGRDRGGRSEINEQFF,TGTGCCAGCAGTGAATCGTGGGGAAGGGACAGGGGGGGTAGGTCCGAAATAAATGAGCAGTTCTTC
once,TRBV5-1,TRBJ2-7,TRBD2,CASRIGTSGRASEQYF,TGCGCCAGCAGAATTGGGACTAGCGGGAGGGCCAGCGAGCAGTACTTC
NA,TRBV11-2,TRBJ2-1,TRBD2,CASSLGLADNEQFF,TGTGCCAGCAGCTTGGGACTAGCGGACAATGAGCAGTTCTTC
NA,TRBV5-4,TRBJ2-1,NA,CASSLAGIEFF,TGTGCCAGCAGCTTGGCAGGGATTGAGTTCTTC
NA,TRBV2,TRBJ2-5,TRBD2,CASIGTSGKETQYF,TGTGCCAGCATCGGGACTAGCGGGAAAGAGACCCAGTACTTC
NA,TRBV6-6,TRBJ1-5,NA,CASRTANQPQHF,TGTGCCAGCCGGACAGCCAATCAGCCCCAGCATTTT
NA,TRBV5-1,TRBJ2-2,NA,CASSLGMAGQNTGELFF,TGCGCCAGCAGCTTGGGGATGGCGGGCCAGAACACCGGGGAGCTGTTTTTT
NA,TRBV7-2,TRBJ2-5,NA,CASSWGVNQETQYF,TGTGCCAGCAGCTGGGGCGTAAACCAAGAGACCCAGTACTTC
NA,TRBV5-1,TRBJ2-3,TRBD2,CASSFWTSGRVTDTQYF,TGCGCCAGCAGCTTCTGGACTAGCGGGAGGGTAACAGATACGCAGTATTTT
NA,TRBV6-5,TRBJ2-1,NA,CASTRFGGSYNEQFF,TGTGCCAGCACTCGTTTCGGAGGTTCCTACAATGAGCAGTTCTTC
NA,TRBV19,TRBJ1-1,TRBD1,CASRGTGNGDTEAFF,TGTGCCAGTAGGGGGACAGGTAATGGGGACACTGAAGCTTTCTTT
NA,TRBV27,TRBJ2-2,NA,CATLLGGELFF,TGTGCCACTCTTCTAGGCGGGGAGCTGTTTTTT
NA,TRBV4-3,TRBJ2-7,TRBD2,CASSQDRSGSGYEQYF,TGCGCCAGCAGCCAAGATCGGAGCGGGAGTGGTTACGAGCAGTACTTC
NA,TRBV7-6,TRBJ2-5,NA,CASSLGGFGETQYF,TGTGCCAGCAGCTTAGGAGGCTTTGGTGAGACCCAGTACTTC
NA,TRBV6-1,TRBJ2-3,NA,CASSEMRQGTDTQYF,TGTGCCAGCAGTGAAATGAGACAGGGCACAGATACGCAGTATTTT
NA,TRBV11-2,TRBJ1-4,NA,CASSLTLQGGEKLFF,TGTGCCAGCAGCTTAACACTGCAGGGCGGTGAAAAACTGTTTTTT
NA,TRBV7-9,TRBJ1-2,NA,CASSLDRSYTF,TGTGCCAGCAGCTTAGACAGAAGCTACACCTTC